These 16 T cell receptor beta chains originate from one sample sequenced in a study of beta chain features in type 1 diabetes. The study reverse transcribed the entire isolated RNA, so it sequenced expressed TCRB transcripts. Clones were read by immunoSEQ multiplex PCR, and TCRdb kept only the in-frame ones, dropping some. Here the sample spans about 640,000 clones, 12% being singletons. What these receptors recognize is not known. General study results and limits: TCRB CDR3 length was moderately but significantly reduced in all four CD4+ subsets of Type 1 diabetes patients.

Sequenced: naive CD4+ T cells from blood. The receptors stem from a man aged 25-40 years with type 1 diabetes.

There are a few counts of this clone. Different DNA sequences within this sample yield the same CDR3. This chain joins TRBV29-1 and TRBJ2-7; TRBD1 is a possible D gene (6 bases). Trimming removed 1 base at V and 4 bases at J, with 11 bases between. Germline CDR1 reads SQVTM; CDR2 reads ANQGSEA. CDR3 length equals 13 residues. In DNA form, the CDR3 reads TGCAGCGTTGAAGTTGGTAGGGGGTACGAGCAGTACTTC. Amino acids: CSVEVGRGYEQYF.

The chain carries TRBV6-1 and TRBJ1-2; D may be TRBD1 (6 bases). This CDR3 region has 13 residues. Per germline, CDR1 MNHNS and CDR2 SASEGT. The V gene lost 8 bases and the J gene lost 8 bases, with 18 bases spanning the gap. The CDR3 sequence: CASRKTGIVGYTF. CDR3 in DNA: TGTGCCAGCCGAAAGACAGGAATCGTAGGCTACACCTTC.

In this sample, this clone turned up a few times. V usage is TRBV7-9 and J usage is TRBJ2-7; 7 nucleotides align to TRBD1. The CDR3 is made up of 15 amino acids. V trimming: 3 bases; J trimming: 6 bases; junction bases outside the gene matches: 11. Germline V lookup: CDR1 SEHNR, CDR2 FQNEAQ (reference sequence). Here the CDR3 DNA reads TGTGCCAGCAGCTTCGGTGACAGGGCTTTCTCCGAGCAGTACTTC. It is translated as CASSFGDRAFSEQYF.

The rearrangement links TRBV11-2 to TRBJ1-6; 7 bases are a match to TRBD1. The V gene end was trimmed by 1 base and the J gene end by 8 bases; junction bases not matched to a gene: 2. CDR3 length: 14 amino acids. CDR1 and CDR2 from the germline V gene are SGHAT and FQNNGV. The CDR3 DNA reads TGTGCCAGCAGCTTAGCCACAGGGGATTCACCCCTCCACTTT. Translating gives CASSLATGDSPLHF.

This clone was picked up a small number of times. The chain combines TRBV7-9 with TRBJ2-3, with D hard to call. The germline V gene encodes CDR1 SEHNR and CDR2 FQNEAQ (reference sequence). V was clipped by 0 bases and J by 4 bases, with 5 bases between them. The CDR3 loop spans 13 amino acids. The CDR3 here is CASSLARSDTQYF. CDR3 coding DNA: TGTGCCAGCAGCTTAGCGAGGTCAGATACGCAGTATTTT.

This clone came up a few times. V is TRBV28 and J is TRBJ2-5; TRBD1 might be the D (6 bases). The CDR3 is 13 amino acids. The V end lost 2 bases, the J end lost 6 bases, and 10 bases lay between the germline ends. Germline V gene data show CDR1 as MDHEN and CDR2 as SYDVKM. CDR3: CASSLGWDKTQYF. The CDR3 region has the DNA TGTGCCAGCAGTTTAGGATGGGACAAGACCCAGTACTTC.

This clone came up a few times. The rearrangement joins TRBV29-1 to TRBJ2-3; D is ambiguous. Germline V CDR1 and CDR2: SQVTM, ANQGSEA. The V and J ends lost 3 bases and 0 bases respectively, with 10 bases between them. The CDR3 is 14 residues long. The CDR3, as DNA: TGCAGCGTTGATCTCGGGCGCAGCACAGATACGCAGTATTTT. Translation gives CSVDLGRSTDTQYF.

The J gene is TRBJ2-7, the V gene TRBV4-3; TRBD1 matches 7 bases. The CDR3 length is 15 residues. Germline V gene data show CDR1 as LGHNA and CDR2 as YSLEER. V dropped 5 bases and J dropped 1; count of bases not matched to a gene: 8. The CDR3 protein is CASSSRDSDSYEQYF. The CDR3 DNA sequence: TGCGCCAGCAGCTCCCGGGACAGCGATTCCTACGAGCAGTACTTC.

The chain has TRBV2 and TRBJ2-7; maybe TRBD1 (7 bases). The CDR3 has 15 amino acids. V dropped 5 bases and J dropped 2 bases, with 16 bases sitting between them. Germline CDR1 SNHLY, CDR2 FYNNEI. This CDR3 reads CASSRQGGATYEQYF. The CDR3 coding sequence is TGTGCCAGCAGTCGACAGGGCGGGGCCACCTACGAGCAGTACTTC. Full variable domain (missing parts from reference TRBV2 and TRBJ2-7): EPEVTQTPSHQVTQMGQEVILRCVPISNHLYFYWYRQILGQKVEFLVSFYNNEISEKSEIFDDQFSVERPDGSNFTLKIRSTKLEDSAMYFCASSRQGGATYEQYFGPGTRLTVT.

This clone was recorded a few times. CDR3 coding DNA: TGTGCCAGCAGTACGACGGGGGGGCCCACAGATACGCAGTATTTT. Amino acid sequence: CASSTTGGPTDTQYF. The rearrangement links TRBV25-1 to TRBJ2-3; TRBD2 matches at 8 bases. The CDR3 consists of 15 residues. J gave up 2 bases and V 5 bases, and 6 bases lay outside the gene matches. Germline V gene sequence: CDR1 MGHDK, CDR2 SYGVNS.

This rearrangement joins TRBV5-1 to TRBJ2-2, with D tentatively TRBD1 or TRBD2 (5 bases each). V lost 6 bases to trimming and J lost 6 bases, with 21 bases between them. Germline V gene lookup returns CDR1 SGHRS and CDR2 YFSETQ. The CDR3 length is 16 residues. Here the CDR3 DNA reads TGCGCCAGCAACCCTGACGGGGTTCGAGGGGCCGGGGAGCTGTTTTTT. This encodes CASNPDGVRGAGELFF.

The rearrangement links TRBV9 to TRBJ1-2; 8 positions agree with TRBD1. With V trimmed by 0 bases and J by 8 bases, 18 bases remained unmatched. CDR1 and CDR2 from the germline V gene are SGDLS and YYNGEE. The CDR3 extends over 18 amino acids. Here the CDR3 reads CASSVATPSDRGGSGYTF. The CDR3, as DNA: TGTGCCAGCAGCGTAGCAACTCCCTCCGACAGGGGCGGGAGCGGCTACACCTTC.

This clone was counted between two and nine times. The gene calls are TRBV9 and TRBJ1-3; D possibly corresponds to TRBD1 (6 bases). The CDR3 sequence is 15 residues long. Trimming took 0 bases from V and 6 from J, leaving 13 bases between them. Germline-derived CDR1 and CDR2 are SGDLS and YYNGEE. CDR3 DNA: TGTGCCAGCAGCGTAGGAGTACAGGGTTTAAACACCATATATTTT. Its protein product is CASSVGVQGLNTIYF.

This sequence joins TRBV7-2 and TRBJ2-5; D perhaps matches TRBD2 (5 bases). The CDR3 spans 13 residues. Germline V gives CDR1 SGHTA, CDR2 FQGNSA. V dropped 5 bases and J dropped 4 bases, with 11 bases sitting between them. The CDR3 region is CASSAAAGETQYF. CDR3 nucleotide sequence: TGTGCCAGCAGCGCCGCGGCGGGAGAGACCCAGTACTTC.

This clone was counted between two and nine times. This chain links TRBV7-3 with TRBJ2-2; weak D call: TRBD2 (6 bases). V lost 5 bases and J 3 bases, leaving 13 bases between the germline ends. The length of the CDR3 is 15 residues. Per germline, CDR1 SGHTA and CDR2 FQGTGA. CDR3 in DNA: TGTGCCAGCAGCCCCCGAATAGCGGACACCGGGGAGCTGTTTTTT. Translated, it gives CASSPRIADTGELFF.

The chain carries TRBV28 and TRBJ2-2; possibly TRBD1 for D (6 bases). The V end lost 4 bases, the J end lost 0 bases, and 9 bases lay between the germline ends. CDR1 MDHEN and CDR2 SYDVKM come from the germline V gene. CDR3 length equals 15 residues. Here the CDR3 reads CASSSGAANTGELFF. The CDR3 coding sequence is TGTGCCAGCAGTTCAGGGGCCGCGAACACCGGGGAGCTGTTTTTT.